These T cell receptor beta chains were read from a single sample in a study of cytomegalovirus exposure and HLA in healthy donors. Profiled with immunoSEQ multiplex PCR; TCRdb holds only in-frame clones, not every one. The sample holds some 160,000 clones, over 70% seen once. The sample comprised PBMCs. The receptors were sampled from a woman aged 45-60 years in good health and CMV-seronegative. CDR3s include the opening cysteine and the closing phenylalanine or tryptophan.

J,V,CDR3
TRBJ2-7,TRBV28,CASKRRVSIRAGFLEQYF
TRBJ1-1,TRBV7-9,CSSSYHPGGAGTEAFF
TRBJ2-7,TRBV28,CASTSTRGGSYEQYF
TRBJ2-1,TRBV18,CASSPVEGVLNEQFF
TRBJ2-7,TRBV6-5,CASRPSQRETYEQYF
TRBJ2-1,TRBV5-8,CASSLPGTGYNEQFF
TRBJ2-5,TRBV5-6,CASSLPPGGETQYF
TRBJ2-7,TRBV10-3,CATTPPGLAHEQYF
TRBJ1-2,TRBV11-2,CASSSGLIYGYTF
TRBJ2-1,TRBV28,CASSSRLREQFF
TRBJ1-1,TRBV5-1,CASSLVQGGGEAFF
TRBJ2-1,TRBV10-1,CASSDPWTGNEQFF
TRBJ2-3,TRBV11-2,CASSPVSGSNSADTQYF
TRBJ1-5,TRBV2,CASSGFRSDQPQHF
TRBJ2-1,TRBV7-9,CASSLWELDGDEQFF
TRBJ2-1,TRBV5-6,CASSSSGRLYNEQFF
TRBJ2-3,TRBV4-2,CASSQDLAGSSTDTQYF
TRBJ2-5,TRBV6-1,CASRISRSPETQYF
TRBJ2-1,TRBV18,CASSPGANEQFF
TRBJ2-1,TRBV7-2,CASSQMQGSGFYNEQFF
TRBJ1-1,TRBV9,CASSAHGFPNTEAFF
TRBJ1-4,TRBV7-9,CASSPGQGGINEKLFF
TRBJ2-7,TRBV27,CASSFGPTYEQYF
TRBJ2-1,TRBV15,CATSRSGLAGGDEQFF
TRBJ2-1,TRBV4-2,CASSQYGEQFF
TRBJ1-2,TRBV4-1,CASSRTRTPDGGYGYTF
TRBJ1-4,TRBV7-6,CASSLGQGNEKLFF
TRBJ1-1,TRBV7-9,CASSRWRTGADTEAFF
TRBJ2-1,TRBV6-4,CASSISGTYNEQFF
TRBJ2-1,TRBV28,CASTQGTGGWDEQFF
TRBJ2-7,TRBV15,CATSREGLAYEQYF
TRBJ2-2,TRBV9,CASSVDYLRQGGTGELFF
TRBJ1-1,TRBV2,CASSDEALEAFF
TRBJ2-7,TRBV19,CASTPRTGDTYEQYF
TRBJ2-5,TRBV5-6,CASSAQGREFQETQYF